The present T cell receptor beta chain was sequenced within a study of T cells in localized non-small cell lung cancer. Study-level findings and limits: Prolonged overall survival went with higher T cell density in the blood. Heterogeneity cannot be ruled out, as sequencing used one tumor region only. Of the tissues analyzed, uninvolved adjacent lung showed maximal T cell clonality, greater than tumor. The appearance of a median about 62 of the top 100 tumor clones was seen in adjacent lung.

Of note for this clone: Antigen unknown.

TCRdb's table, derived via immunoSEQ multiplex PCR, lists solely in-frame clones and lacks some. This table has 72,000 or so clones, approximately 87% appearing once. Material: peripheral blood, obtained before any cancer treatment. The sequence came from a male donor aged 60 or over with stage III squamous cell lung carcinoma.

The CDR3 reads CASSPFDQGGAYGYTF. As DNA, the CDR3 is TGTGCCAGCAGCCCCTTTGATCAGGGTGGGGCCTATGGCTACACCTTC. The chain links TRBV9 to TRBJ1-2; weak D call: TRBD1 (5 bases). Germline assignment: CDR1 SGDLS and CDR2 YYNGEE. V was clipped by 4 bases and J by 4 bases, with 20 bases between them. The CDR3 is 16 residues long.